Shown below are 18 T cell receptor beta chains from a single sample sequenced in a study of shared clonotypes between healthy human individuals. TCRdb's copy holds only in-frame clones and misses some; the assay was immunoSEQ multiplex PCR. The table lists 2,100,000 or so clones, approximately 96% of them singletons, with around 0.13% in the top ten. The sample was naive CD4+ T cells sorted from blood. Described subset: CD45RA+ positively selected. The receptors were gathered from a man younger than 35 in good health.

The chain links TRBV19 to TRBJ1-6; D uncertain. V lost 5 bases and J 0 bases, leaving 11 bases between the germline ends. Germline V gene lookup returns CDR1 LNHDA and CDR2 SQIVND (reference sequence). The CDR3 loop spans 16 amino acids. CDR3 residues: CASSPPGSSYNSPLHF. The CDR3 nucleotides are TGTGCCAGTAGTCCCCCCGGATCCTCCTATAATTCACCCCTCCACTTT.

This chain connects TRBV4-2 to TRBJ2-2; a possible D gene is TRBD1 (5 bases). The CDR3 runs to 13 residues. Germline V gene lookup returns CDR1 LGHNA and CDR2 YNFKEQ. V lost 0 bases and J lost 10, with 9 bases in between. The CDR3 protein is CASSQDQGAELFF. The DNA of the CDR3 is TGTGCCAGCAGCCAAGATCAGGGTGCGGAGCTGTTTTTT.

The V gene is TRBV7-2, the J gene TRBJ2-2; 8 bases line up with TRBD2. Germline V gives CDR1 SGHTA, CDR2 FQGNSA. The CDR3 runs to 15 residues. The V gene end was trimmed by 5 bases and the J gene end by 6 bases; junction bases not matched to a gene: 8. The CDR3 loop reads CASSRSGRRAGELFF. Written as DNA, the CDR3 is TGTGCCAGCAGCCGAAGCGGGAGACGGGCCGGGGAGCTGTTTTTT.

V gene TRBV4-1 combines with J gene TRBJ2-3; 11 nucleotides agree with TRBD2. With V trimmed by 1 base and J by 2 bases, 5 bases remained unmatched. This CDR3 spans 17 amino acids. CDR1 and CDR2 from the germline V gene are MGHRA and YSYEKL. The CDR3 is CASSQVGTSGPTDTQYF. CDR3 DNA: TGCGCCAGCAGCCAAGTCGGGACTAGCGGACCCACAGATACGCAGTATTTT.

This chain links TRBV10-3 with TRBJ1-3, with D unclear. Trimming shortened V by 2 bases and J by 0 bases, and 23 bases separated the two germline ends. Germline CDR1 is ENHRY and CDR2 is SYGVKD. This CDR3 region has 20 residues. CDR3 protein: CAISEGSAKGGRISGNTIYF. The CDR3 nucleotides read TGTGCCATCAGTGAGGGAAGCGCAAAGGGAGGGAGGATCTCTGGAAACACCATATATTTT.

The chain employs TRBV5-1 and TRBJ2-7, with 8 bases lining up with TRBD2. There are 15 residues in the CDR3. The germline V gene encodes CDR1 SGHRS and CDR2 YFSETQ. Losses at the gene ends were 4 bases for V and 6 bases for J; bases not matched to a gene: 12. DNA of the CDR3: TGCGCCAGCAGCCTAGTAGCGGGAAACCATGGCGAGCAGTACTTC. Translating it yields CASSLVAGNHGEQYF. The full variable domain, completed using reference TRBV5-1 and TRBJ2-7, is KAGVTQTPRYLIKTRGQQVTLSCSPISGHRSVSWYQQTPGQGLQFLFEYFSETQRNKGNFPGRFSGRQFSNSRSEMNVSTLELGDSALYLCASSLVAGNHGEQYFGPGTRLTVT.

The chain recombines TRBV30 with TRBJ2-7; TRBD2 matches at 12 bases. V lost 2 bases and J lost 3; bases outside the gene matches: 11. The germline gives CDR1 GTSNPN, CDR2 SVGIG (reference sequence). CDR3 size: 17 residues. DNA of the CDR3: TGTGCCTGGAGTTTCTCTCTGACTAGCGGGGGAATCTACGAGCAGTACTTC. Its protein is CAWSFSLTSGGIYEQYF.

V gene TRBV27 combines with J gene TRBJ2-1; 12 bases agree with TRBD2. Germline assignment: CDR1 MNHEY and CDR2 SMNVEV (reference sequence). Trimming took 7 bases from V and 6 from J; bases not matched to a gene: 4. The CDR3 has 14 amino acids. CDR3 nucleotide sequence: TGTGCCAGCAAACTAGCGGGAGGAGGCAATGAGCAGTTCTTC. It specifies CASKLAGGGNEQFF.

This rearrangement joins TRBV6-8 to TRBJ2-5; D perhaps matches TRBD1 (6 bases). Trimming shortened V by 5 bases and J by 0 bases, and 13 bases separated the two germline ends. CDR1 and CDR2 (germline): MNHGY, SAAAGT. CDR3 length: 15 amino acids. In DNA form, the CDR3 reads TGTGCCAGCAGTCCCGACAGGTTGTACCAAGAGACCCAGTACTTC. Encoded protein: CASSPDRLYQETQYF.

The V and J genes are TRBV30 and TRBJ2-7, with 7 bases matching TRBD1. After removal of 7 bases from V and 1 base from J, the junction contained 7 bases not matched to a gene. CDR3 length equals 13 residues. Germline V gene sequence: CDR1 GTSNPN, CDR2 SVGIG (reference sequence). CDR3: CAFRDSVSYEQYF. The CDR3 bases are TGTGCCTTTCGGGACAGCGTTTCCTACGAGCAGTACTTC.

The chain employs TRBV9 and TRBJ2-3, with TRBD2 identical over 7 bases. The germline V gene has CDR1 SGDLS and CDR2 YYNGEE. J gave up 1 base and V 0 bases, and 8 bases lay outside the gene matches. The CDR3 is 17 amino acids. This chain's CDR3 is CASSVVGAAGGTDTQYF. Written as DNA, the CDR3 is TGTGCCAGCAGCGTAGTAGGGGCGGCGGGAGGCACAGATACGCAGTATTTT.

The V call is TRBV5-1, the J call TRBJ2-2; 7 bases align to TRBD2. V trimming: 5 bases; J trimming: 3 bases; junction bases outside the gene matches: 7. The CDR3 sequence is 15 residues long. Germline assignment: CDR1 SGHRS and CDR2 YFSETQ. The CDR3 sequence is CASRPPGLHTGELFF. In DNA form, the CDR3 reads TGCGCCAGCAGGCCACCGGGACTACACACCGGGGAGCTGTTTTTT.

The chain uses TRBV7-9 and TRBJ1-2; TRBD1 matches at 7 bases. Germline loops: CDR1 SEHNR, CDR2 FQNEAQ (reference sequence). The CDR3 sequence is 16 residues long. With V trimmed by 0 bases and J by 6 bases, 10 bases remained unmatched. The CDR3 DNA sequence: TGTGCCAGCAGCTTAGCGCAATACAGGGGTAGGGATGGCTACACCTTC. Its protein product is CASSLAQYRGRDGYTF.

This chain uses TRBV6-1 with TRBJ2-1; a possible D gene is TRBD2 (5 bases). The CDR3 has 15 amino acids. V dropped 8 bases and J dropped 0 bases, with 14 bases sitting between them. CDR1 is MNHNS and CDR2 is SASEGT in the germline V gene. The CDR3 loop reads CASFRGPNSYNEQFF. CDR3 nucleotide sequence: TGTGCCAGCTTCCGAGGGCCAAACTCCTACAATGAGCAGTTCTTC.

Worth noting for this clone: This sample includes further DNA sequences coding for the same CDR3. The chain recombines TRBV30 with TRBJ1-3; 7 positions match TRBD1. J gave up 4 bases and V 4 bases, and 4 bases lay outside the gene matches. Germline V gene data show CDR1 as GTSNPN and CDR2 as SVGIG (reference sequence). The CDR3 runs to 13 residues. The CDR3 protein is CAWTTGVGNTIYF. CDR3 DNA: TGTGCCTGGACCACAGGGGTGGGAAACACCATATATTTT.

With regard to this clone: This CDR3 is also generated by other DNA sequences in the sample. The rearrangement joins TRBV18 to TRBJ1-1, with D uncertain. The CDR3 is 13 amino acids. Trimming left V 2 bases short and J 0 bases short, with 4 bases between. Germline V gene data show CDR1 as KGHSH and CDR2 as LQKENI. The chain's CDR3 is CASSPSMNTEAFF. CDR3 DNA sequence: TGTGCCAGCTCACCAAGTATGAACACTGAAGCTTTCTTT.

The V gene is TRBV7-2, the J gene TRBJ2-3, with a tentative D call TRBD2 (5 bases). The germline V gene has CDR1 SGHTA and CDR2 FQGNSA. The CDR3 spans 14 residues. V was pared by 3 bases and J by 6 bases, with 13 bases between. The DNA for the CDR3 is TGTGCCAGCAGCTTTCCCGGAGGAGCGGATACGCAGTATTTT. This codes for CASSFPGGADTQYF.

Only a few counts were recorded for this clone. DNA of the CDR3: TGTGCCAGTAGTATGAACCCAGGGGGACCCATCATCTATAATTCACCCCTCCACTTT. Protein product: CASSMNPGGPIIYNSPLHF. The chain couples TRBV19 to TRBJ1-6; 7 positions agree with TRBD1. The V and J ends lost 3 bases and 3 bases, in that order; junction bases with no gene match: 14. Germline CDR1 reads LNHDA; CDR2 reads SQIVND (reference sequence). This CDR3 is built from 19 residues. Together with reference TRBV19 and TRBJ1-6, the CDR3 gives the full variable domain: DGGITQSPKYLFRKEGQNVTLSCEQNLNHDAMYWYRQDPGQGLRLIYYSQIVNDFQKGDIAEGYSVSREKKESFPLTVTSAQKNPTAFYLCASSMNPGGPIIYNSPLHFGNGTRLTVT.